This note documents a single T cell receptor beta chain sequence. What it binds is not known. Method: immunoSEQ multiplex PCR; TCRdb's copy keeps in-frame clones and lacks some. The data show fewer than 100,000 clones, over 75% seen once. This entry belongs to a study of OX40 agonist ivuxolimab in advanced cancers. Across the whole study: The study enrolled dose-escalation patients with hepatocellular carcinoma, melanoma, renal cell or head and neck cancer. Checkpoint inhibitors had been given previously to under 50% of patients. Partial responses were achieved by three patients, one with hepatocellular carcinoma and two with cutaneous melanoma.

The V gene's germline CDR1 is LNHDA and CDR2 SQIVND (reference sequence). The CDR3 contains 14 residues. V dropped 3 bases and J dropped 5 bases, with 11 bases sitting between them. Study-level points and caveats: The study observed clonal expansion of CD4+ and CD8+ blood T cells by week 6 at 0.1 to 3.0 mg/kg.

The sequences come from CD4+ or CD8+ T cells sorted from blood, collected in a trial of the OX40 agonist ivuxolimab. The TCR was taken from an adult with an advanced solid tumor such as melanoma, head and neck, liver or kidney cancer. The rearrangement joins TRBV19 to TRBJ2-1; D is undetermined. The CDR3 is CASSIGLPDNEQFF. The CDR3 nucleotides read TGTGCCAGTAGTATTGGGCTGCCCGACAATGAGCAGTTCTTC.